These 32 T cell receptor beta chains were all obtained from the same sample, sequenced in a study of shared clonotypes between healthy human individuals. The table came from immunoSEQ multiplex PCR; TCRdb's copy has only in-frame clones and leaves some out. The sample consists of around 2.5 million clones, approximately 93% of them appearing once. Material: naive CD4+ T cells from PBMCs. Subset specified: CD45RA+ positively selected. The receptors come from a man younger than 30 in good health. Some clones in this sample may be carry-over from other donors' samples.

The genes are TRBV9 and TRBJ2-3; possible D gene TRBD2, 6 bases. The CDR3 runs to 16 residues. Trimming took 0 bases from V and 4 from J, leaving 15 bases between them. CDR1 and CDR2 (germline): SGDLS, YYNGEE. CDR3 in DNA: TGTGCCAGCAGCGTAGAAGAGGTCGGCGGGGCAGATACGCAGTATTTT. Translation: CASSVEEVGGADTQYF.

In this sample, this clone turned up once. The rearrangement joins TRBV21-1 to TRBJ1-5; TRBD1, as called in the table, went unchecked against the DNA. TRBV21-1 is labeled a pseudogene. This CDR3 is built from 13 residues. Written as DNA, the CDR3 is TGTGCCAGCAGCAAAGAGGGGAATCAGCCCCAGCATTTT. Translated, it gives CASSKEGNQPQHF.

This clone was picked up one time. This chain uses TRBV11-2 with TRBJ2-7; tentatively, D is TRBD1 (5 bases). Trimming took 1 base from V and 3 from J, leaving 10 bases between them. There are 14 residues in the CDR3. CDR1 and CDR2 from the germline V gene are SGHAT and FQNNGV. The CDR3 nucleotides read TGTGCCAGCAGCTTAGCGGACAACTACTACGAGCAGTACTTC. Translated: CASSLADNYYEQYF. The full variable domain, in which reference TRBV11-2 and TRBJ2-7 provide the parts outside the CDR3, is EAGVAQSPRYKIIEKRQSVAFWCNPISGHATLYWYQQILGQGPKLLIQFQNNGVVDDSQLPKDRFSAERLKGVDSTLKIQPAKLEDSAVYLCASSLADNYYEQYFGPGTRLTVT.

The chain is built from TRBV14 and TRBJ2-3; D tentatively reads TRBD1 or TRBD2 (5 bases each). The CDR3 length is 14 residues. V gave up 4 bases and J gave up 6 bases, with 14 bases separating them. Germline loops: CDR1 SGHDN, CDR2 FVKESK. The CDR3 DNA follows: TGTGCCAGCAGCCCCTGGACGGGGCATGATACGCAGTATTTT. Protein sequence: CASSPWTGHDTQYF.

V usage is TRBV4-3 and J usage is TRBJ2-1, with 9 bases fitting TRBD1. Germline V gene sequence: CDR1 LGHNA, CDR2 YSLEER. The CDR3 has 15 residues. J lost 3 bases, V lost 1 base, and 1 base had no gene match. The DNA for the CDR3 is TGCGCCAGCAGCCAAGGGGACAGGGACTACAATGAGCAGTTCTTC. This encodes CASSQGDRDYNEQFF.

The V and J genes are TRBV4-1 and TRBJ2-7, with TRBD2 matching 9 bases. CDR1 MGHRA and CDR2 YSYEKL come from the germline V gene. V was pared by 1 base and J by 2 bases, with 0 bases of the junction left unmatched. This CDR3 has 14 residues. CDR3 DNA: TGCGCCAGCAGCCAAGGGACTAGCGCCTACGAGCAGTACTTC. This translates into CASSQGTSAYEQYF.

This CDR3 reads CASSATAGAKNIQYF. CDR3 nucleotide sequence: TGTGCCAGCAGCGCCACCGCTGGGGCGAAAAACATTCAGTACTTC. V is TRBV7-3 and J is TRBJ2-4; D perhaps matches TRBD1 (5 bases). The CDR3 is made up of 15 amino acids. CDR1 and CDR2 from the germline V gene are SGHTA and FQGTGA. Trimming took off 5 bases at V and 4 bases at J, with 15 bases between the two ends.

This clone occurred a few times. The CDR3 loop reads CASSLKVRLAGNEQFF. The CDR3 DNA reads as TGTGCCAGCAGCTTAAAGGTACGATTAGCAGGCAATGAGCAGTTCTTC. This sequence joins TRBV7-2 and TRBJ2-1; D gene ambiguous. Germline-derived CDR1 and CDR2 are SGHTA and FQGNSA. V was clipped by 2 bases and J by 6 bases, with 17 bases between them. This CDR3 is 16 amino acids long.

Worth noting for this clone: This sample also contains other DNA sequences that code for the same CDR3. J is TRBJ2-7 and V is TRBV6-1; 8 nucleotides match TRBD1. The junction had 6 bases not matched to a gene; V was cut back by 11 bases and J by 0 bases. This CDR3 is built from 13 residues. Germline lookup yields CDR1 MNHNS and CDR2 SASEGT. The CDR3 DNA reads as TGTGCCTCTAGGGACAGGAGCTCCTACGAGCAGTACTTC. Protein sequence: CASRDRSSYEQYF.

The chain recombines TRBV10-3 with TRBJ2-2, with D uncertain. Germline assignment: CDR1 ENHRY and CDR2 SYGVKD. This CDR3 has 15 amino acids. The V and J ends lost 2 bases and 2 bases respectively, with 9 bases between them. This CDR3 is CAISERLVNTGELFF. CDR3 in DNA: TGTGCCATCAGTGAGAGGCTAGTTAACACCGGGGAGCTGTTTTTT.

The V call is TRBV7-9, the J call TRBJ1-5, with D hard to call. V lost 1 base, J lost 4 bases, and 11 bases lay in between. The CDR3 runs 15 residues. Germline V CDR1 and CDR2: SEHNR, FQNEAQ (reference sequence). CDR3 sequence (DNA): TGTGCCAGCAGCTTAGGGCAGGTCTCTAATCAGCCCCAGCATTTT. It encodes CASSLGQVSNQPQHF.

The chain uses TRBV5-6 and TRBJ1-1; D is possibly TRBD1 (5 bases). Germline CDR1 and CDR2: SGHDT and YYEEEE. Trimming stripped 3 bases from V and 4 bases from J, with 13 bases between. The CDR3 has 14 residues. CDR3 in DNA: TGTGCCAGCAGCTACGACAGCAGGAGCACTGAAGCTTTCTTT. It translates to CASSYDSRSTEAFF.

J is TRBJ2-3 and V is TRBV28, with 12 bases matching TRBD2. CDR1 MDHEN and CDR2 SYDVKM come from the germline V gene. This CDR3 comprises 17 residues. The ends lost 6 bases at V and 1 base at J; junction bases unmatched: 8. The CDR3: CASSSPGTSGRTDTQYF. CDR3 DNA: TGTGCCAGCAGCTCTCCCGGGACTAGCGGGCGCACAGATACGCAGTATTTT.

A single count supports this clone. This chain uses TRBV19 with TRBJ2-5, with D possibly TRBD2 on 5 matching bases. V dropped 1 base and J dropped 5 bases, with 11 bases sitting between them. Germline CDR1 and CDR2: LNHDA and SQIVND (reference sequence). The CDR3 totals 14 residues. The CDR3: CASSIGGRLETQYF. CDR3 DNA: TGTGCCAGTAGTATAGGAGGGAGATTGGAGACCCAGTACTTC. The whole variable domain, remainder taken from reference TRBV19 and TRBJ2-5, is DGGITQSPKYLFRKEGQNVTLSCEQNLNHDAMYWYRQDPGQGLRLIYYSQIVNDFQKGDIAEGYSVSREKKESFPLTVTSAQKNPTAFYLCASSIGGRLETQYFGPGTRLLVL.

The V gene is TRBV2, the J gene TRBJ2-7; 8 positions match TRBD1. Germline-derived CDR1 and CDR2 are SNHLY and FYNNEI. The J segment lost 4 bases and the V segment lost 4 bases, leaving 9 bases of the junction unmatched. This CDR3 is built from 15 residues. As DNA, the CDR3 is TGTGCCAGCAGTGCCGCGACAGGGGCGAGATACGAGCAGTACTTC. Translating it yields CASSAATGARYEQYF.

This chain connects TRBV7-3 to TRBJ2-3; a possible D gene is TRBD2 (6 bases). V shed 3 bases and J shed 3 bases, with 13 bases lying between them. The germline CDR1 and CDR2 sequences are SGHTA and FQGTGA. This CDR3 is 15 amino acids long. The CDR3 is CASSFGGERTDTQYF. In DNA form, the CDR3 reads TGTGCCAGCAGCTTTGGAGGGGAGAGAACAGATACGCAGTATTTT.

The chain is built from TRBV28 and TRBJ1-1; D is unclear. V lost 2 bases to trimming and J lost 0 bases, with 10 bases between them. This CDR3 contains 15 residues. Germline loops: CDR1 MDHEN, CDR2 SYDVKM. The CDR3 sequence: CASSLVDSLNTEAFF. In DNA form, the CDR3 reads TGTGCCAGCAGTTTAGTCGATTCTTTGAACACTGAAGCTTTCTTT.

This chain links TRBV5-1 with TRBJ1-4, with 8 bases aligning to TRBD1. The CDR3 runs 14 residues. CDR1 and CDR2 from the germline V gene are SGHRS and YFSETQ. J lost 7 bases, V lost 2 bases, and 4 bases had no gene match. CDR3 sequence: CASSLQGEGEKLFF. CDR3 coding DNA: TGCGCCAGCAGCTTACAGGGGGAAGGTGAAAAACTGTTTTTT.

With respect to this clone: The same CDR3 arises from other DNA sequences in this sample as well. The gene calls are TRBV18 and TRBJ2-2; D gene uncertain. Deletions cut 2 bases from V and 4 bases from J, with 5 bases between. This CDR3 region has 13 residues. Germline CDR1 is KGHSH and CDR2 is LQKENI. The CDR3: CASSPSGTGELFF. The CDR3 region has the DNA TGTGCCAGCTCACCAAGTGGCACCGGGGAGCTGTTTTTT.

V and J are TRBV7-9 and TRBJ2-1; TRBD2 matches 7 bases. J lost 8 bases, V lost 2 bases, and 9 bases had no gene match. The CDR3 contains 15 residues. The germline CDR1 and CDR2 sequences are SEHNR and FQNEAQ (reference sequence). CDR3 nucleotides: TGTGCCAGCAGCTTACGTCGGGGAGGGTGGGATGAGCAGTTCTTC. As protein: CASSLRRGGWDEQFF. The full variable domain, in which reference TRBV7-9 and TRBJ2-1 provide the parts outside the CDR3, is DTGVSQNPRHKITKRGQNVTFRCDPISEHNRLYWYRQTLGQGPEFLTYFQNEAQLEKSRLLSDRFSAERPKGSFSTLEIQRTEQGDSAMYLCASSLRRGGWDEQFFGPGTRLTVL.

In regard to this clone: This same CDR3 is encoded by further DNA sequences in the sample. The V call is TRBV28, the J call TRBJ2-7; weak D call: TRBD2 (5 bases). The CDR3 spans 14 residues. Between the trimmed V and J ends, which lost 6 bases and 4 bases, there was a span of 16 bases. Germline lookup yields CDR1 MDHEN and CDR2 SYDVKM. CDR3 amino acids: CASSPLGGSYEQYF. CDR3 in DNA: TGTGCCAGCAGCCCACTCGGAGGCAGTTACGAGCAGTACTTC.

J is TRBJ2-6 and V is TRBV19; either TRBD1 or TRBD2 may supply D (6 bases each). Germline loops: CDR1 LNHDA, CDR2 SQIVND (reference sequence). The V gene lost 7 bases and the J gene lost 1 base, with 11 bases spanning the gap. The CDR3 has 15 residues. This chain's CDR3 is CASKGGQSGANVLTF. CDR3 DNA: TGTGCCAGTAAAGGGGGGCAATCTGGGGCCAACGTCCTGACTTTC.

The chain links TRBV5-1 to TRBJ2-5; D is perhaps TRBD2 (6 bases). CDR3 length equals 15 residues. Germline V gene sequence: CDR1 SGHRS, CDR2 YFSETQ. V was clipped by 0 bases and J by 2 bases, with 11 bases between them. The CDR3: CASSLEAGTQETQYF. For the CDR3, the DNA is TGCGCCAGCAGCTTGGAGGCAGGGACTCAAGAGACCCAGTACTTC.

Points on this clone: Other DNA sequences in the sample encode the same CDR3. This CDR3 reads CASSSSTDTQYF. The CDR3, as DNA: TGTGCCAGCAGTAGTAGCACAGATACGCAGTATTTT. The chain combines TRBV7-3 with TRBJ2-3; D not resolved. V was clipped by 6 bases and J by 0 bases, with 4 bases between them. Germline-derived CDR1 and CDR2 are SGHTA and FQGTGA. The length of the CDR3 is 12 residues. The full variable domain, rest sourced from reference TRBV7-3 and TRBJ2-3, is GAGVSQTPSNKVTEKGKYVELRCDPISGHTALYWYRQSLGQGPEFLIYFQGTGAADDSGLPNDRFFAVRPEGSVSTLKIQRTERGDSAVYLCASSSSTDTQYFGPGTRLTVL.

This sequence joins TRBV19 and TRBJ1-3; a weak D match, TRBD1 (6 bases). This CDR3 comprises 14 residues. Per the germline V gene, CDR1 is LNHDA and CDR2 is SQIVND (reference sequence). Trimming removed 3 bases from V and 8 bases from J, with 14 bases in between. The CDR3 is CASSIRGAGYTIYF. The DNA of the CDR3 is TGTGCCAGTAGTATTCGGGGGGCCGGTTACACCATATATTTT. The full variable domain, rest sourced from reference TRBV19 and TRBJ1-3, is DGGITQSPKYLFRKEGQNVTLSCEQNLNHDAMYWYRQDPGQGLRLIYYSQIVNDFQKGDIAEGYSVSREKKESFPLTVTSAQKNPTAFYLCASSIRGAGYTIYFGEGSWLTVV.

The CDR3 protein is CASRQGLSGNTIYF. CDR3 DNA: TGTGCCAGCAGACAAGGACTGTCTGGAAACACCATATATTTT. This chain links TRBV6-5 with TRBJ1-3; no firm D call. CDR3 length: 14 amino acids. The V gene lost 6 bases and the J gene lost 1 base, with 10 bases spanning the gap. Germline CDR1 and CDR2: MNHEY and SVGAGI.

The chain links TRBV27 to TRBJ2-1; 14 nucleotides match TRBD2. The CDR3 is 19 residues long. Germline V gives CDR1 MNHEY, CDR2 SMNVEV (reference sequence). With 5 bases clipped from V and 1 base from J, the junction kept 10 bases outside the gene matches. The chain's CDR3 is CASSLDRRTSGRSYNEQFF. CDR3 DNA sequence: TGTGCCAGCAGTCTCGACCGTCGGACTAGCGGGAGGTCCTACAATGAGCAGTTCTTC.

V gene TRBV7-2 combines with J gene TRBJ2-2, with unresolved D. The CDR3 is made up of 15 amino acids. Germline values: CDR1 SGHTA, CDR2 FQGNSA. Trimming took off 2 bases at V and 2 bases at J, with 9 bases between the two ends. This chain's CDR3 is CASSLLGTNTGELFF. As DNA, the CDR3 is TGTGCCAGCAGCTTACTAGGCACCAACACCGGGGAGCTGTTTTTT. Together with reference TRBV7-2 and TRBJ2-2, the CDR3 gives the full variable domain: GAGVSQSPSNKVTEKGKDVELRCDPISGHTALYWYRQSLGQGLEFLIYFQGNSAPDKSGLPSDRFSAERTGGSVSTLTIQRTQQEDSAVYLCASSLLGTNTGELFFGEGSRLTVL.

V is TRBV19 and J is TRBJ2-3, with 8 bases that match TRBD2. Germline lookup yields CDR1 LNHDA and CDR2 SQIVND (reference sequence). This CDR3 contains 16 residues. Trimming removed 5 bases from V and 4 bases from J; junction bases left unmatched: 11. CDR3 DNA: TGTGCCAGTAGTCTCCGAGCGGGAGTGAATCCAGATACGCAGTATTTT. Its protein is CASSLRAGVNPDTQYF.

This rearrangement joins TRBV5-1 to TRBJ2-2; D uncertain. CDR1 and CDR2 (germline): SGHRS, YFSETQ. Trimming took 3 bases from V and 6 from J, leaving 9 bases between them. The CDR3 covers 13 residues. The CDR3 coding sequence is TGCGCCAGCAGCTACATACCTGCCGGGGAGCTGTTTTTT. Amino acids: CASSYIPAGELFF.

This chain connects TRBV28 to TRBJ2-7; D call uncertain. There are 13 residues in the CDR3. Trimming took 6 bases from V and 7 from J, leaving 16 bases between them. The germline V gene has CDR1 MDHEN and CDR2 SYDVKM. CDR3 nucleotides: TGTGCCAGCAGGGGTCCCACCCGTCGGGAGCAGTACTTC. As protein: CASRGPTRREQYF.

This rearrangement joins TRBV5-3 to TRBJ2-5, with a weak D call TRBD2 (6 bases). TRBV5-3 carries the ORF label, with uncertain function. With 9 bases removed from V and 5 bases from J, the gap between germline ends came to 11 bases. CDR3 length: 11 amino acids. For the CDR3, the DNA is TGTGCCAACGGGAGTACTGAGACCCAGTACTTC. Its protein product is CANGSTETQYF.